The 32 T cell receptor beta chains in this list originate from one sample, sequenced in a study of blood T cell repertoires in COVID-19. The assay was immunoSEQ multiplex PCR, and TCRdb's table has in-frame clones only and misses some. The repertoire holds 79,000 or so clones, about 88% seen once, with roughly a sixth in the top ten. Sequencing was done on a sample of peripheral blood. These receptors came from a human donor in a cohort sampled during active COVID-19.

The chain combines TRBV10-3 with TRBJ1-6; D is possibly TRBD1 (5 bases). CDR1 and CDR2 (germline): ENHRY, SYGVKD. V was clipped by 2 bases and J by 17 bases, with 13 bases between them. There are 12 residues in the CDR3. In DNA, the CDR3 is TGTGCCATCAGTGAGCCGGACAACGTTGTCCACTTT. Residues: CAISEPDNVVHF.

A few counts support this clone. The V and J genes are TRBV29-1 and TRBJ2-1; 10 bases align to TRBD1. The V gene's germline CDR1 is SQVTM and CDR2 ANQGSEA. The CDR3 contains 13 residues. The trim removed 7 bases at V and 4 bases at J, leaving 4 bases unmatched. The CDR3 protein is CSGRGQGYNEQFF. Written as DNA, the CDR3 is TGCAGCGGAAGGGGACAGGGGTACAATGAGCAGTTCTTC.

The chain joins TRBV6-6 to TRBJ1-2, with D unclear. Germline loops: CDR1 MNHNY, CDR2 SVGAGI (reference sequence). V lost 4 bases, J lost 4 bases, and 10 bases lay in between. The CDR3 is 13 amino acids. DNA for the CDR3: TGTGCCAGCAGTTTCGAAGAGGGCTATGGCTACACCTTC. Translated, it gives CASSFEEGYGYTF.

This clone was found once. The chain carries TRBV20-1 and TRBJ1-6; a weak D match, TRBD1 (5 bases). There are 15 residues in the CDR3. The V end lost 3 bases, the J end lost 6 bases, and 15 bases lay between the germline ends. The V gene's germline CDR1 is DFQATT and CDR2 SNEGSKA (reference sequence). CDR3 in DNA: TGCAGTGCTAGTTCGCGGGGGTCTGCTAATTCACCCCTCCACTTT. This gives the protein CSASSRGSANSPLHF.

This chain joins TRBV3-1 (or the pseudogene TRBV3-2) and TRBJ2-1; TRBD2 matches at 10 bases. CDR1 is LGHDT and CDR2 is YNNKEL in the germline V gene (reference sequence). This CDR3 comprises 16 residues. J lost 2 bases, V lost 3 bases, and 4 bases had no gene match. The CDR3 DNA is TGTGCCAGCAGCCAGACCAGCGGGGGGGCCTACAATGAGCAGTTCTTC. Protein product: CASSQTSGGAYNEQFF.

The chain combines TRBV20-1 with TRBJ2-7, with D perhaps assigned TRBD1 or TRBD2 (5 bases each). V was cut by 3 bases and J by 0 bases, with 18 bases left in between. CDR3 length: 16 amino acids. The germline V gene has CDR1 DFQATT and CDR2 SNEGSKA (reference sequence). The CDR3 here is CSASGGEARSSYEQYF. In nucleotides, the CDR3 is TGCAGTGCTAGTGGGGGAGAGGCCAGGAGCTCCTACGAGCAGTACTTC.

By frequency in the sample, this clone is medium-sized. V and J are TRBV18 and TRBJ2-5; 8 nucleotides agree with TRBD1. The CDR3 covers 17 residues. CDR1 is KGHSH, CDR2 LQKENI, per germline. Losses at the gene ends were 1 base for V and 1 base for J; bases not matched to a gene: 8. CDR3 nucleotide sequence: TGTGCCAGCTCACCACTGCTCCTGGGACAGGCCCAAGAGACCCAGTACTTC. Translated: CASSPLLLGQAQETQYF.

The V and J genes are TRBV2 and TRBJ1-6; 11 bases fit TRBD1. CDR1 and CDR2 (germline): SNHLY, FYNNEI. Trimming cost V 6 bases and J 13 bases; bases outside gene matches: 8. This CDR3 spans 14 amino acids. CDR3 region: CASSTGTGGIPLHF. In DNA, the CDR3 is TGTGCCAGCAGCACCGGGACAGGGGGTATCCCCCTCCACTTT.

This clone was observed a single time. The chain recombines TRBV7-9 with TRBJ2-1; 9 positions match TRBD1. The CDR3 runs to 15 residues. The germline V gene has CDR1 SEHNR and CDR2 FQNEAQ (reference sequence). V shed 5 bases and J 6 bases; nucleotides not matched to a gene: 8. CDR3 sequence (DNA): TGTGCCAGCAGCCTCGGGACAGGGAGTCGCAATGAGCAGTTCTTC. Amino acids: CASSLGTGSRNEQFF.

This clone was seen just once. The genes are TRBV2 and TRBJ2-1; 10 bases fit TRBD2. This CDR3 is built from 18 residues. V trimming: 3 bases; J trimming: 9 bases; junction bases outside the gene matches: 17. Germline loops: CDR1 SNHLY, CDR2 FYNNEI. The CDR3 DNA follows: TGTGCCAGCAGTGACCCATTCCAACTAGCGGGGATCTTTGGTGAGCAGTTCTTC. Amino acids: CASSDPFQLAGIFGEQFF.

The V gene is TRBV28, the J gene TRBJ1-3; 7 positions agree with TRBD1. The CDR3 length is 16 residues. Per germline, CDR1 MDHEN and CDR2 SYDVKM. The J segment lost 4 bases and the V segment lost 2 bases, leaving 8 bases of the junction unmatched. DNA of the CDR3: TGTGCCAGCAGTTTAATCTCATTGGACAGGGGAAACACCATATATTTT. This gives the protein CASSLISLDRGNTIYF.

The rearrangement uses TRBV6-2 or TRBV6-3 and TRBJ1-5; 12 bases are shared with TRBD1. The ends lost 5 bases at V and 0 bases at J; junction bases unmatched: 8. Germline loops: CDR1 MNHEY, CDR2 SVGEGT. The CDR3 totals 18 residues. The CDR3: CASSRAGTGGHSNQPQHF. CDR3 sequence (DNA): TGTGCCAGCAGTAGAGCCGGGACAGGGGGCCATAGCAATCAGCCCCAGCATTTT.

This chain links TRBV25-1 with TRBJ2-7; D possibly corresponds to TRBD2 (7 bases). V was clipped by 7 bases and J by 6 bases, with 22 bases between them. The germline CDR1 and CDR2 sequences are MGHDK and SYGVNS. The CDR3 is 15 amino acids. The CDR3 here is CASTWGRGGPVEQYF. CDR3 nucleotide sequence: TGTGCCAGCACCTGGGGGCGGGGAGGGCCCGTCGAGCAGTACTTC.

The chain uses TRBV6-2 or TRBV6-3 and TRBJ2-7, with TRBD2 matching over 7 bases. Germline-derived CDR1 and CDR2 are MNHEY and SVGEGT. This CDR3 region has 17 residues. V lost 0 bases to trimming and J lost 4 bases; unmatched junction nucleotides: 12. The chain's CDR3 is CASSYSRAGEFRYEQYF. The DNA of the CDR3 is TGTGCCAGCAGTTACTCGAGGGCGGGAGAGTTTAGGTACGAGCAGTACTTC.

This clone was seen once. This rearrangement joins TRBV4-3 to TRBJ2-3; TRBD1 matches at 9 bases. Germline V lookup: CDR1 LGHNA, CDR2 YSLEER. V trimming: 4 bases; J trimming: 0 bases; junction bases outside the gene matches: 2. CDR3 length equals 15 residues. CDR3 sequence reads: CASSLGTGSTDTQYF. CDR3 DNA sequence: TGCGCCAGCAGCCTTGGGACAGGGAGCACAGATACGCAGTATTTT.

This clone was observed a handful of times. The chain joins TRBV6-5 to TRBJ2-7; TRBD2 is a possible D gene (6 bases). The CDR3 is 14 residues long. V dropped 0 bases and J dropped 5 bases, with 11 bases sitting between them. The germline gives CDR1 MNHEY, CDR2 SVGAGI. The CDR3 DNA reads TGTGCCAGCAGTTACTCGCGGGGCAACGACGAGCAGTACTTC. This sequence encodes CASSYSRGNDEQYF.

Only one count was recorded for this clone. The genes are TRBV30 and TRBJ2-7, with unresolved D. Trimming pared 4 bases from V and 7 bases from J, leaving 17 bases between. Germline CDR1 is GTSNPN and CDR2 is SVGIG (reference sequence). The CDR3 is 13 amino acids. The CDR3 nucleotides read TGTGCCTGGAATTCCGGCGAGGTTGGTGAGCAGTACTTC. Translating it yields CAWNSGEVGEQYF.

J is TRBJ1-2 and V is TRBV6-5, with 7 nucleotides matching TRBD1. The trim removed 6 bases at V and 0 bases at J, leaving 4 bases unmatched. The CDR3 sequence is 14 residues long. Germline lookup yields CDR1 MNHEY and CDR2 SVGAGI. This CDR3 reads CASRRTGPNYGYTF. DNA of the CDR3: TGTGCCAGCAGGAGGACAGGCCCTAACTATGGCTACACCTTC.

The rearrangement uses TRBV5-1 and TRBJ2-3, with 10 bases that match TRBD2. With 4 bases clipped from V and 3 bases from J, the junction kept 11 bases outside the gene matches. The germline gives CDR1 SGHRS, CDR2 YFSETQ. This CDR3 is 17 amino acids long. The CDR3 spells CASSKPLAGGSTDTQYF. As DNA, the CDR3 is TGCGCCAGCAGCAAACCTTTAGCGGGGGGTAGTACAGATACGCAGTATTTT. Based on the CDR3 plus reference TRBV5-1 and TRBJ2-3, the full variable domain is KAGVTQTPRYLIKTRGQQVTLSCSPISGHRSVSWYQQTPGQGLQFLFEYFSETQRNKGNFPGRFSGRQFSNSRSEMNVSTLELGDSALYLCASSKPLAGGSTDTQYFGPGTRLTVL.

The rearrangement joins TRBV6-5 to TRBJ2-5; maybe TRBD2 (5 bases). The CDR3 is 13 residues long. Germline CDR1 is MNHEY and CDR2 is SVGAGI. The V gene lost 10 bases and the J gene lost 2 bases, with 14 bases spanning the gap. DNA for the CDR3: TGTGCCATCCTCCTTAGCGATCAAGAGACCCAGTACTTC. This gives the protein CAILLSDQETQYF.

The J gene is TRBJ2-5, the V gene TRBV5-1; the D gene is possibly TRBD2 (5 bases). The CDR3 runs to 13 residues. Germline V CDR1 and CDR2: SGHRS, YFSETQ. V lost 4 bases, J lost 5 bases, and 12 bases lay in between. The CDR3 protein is CASSEVGGETQYF. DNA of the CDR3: TGCGCCAGCAGCGAGGTTGGCGGGGAGACCCAGTACTTC.

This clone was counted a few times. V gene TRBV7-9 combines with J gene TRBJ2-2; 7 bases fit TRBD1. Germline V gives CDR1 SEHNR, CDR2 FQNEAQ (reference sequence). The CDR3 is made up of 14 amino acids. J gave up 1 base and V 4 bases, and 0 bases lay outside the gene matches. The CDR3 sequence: CASSWTGNTGELFF. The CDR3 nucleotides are TGTGCCAGCAGCTGGACAGGGAACACCGGGGAGCTGTTTTTT.

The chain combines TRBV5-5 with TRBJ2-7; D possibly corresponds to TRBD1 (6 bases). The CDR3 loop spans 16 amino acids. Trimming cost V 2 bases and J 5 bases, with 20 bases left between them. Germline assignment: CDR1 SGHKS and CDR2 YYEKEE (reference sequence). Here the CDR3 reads CASSLPGHPIGNEQYF. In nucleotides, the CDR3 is TGTGCCAGCAGCTTACCGGGACACCCGATAGGGAACGAGCAGTACTTC. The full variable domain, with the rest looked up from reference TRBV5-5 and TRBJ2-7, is DAGVTQSPTHLIKTRGQQVTLRCSPISGHKSVSWYQQVLGQGPQFIFQYYEKEERGRGNFPDRFSARQFPNYSSELNVNALLLGDSALYLCASSLPGHPIGNEQYFGPGTRLTVT.

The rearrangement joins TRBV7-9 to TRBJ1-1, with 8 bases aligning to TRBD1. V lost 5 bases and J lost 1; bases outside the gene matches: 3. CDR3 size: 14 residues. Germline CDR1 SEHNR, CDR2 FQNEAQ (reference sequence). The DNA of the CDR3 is TGTGCCAGCAGCCCAGGACAGGGGAACACTGAAGCTTTCTTT. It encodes CASSPGQGNTEAFF.

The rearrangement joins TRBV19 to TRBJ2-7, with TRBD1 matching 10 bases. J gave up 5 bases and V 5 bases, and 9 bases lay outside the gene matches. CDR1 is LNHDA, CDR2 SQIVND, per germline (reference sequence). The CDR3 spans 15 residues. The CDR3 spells CASSPPGTGAHEQYF. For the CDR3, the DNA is TGTGCCAGTAGTCCCCCCGGGACAGGGGCCCACGAGCAGTACTTC.

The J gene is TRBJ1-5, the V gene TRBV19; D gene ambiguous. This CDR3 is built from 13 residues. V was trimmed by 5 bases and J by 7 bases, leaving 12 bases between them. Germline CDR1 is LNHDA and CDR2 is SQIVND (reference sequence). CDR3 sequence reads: CASSRGSGQPQHF. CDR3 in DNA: TGTGCCAGTAGTCGGGGAAGTGGCCAGCCCCAGCATTTT.

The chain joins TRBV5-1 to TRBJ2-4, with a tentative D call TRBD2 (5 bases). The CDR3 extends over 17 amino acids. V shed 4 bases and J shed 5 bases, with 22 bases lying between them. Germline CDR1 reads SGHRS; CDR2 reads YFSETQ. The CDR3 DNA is TGCGCCAGCAGCCCCGAGGGCAGGTCAAAGGTGGAAAACATTCAGTACTTC. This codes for CASSPEGRSKVENIQYF.

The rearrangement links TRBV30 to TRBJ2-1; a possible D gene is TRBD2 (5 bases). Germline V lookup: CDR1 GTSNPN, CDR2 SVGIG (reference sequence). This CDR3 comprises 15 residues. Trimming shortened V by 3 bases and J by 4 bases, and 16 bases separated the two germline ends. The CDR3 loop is CAWSPPGNGYNEQFF. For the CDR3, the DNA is TGTGCCTGGAGCCCTCCGGGGAATGGTTACAATGAGCAGTTCTTC.

For the CDR3, the DNA is TGTGCCAGCAGTTTACTGGGACACCAAGTTTTTCAGTACTTC. Translated: CASSLLGHQVFQYF. The chain joins TRBV27 to TRBJ2-4; D might be TRBD1 (6 bases). Trimming removed 2 bases at V and 11 bases at J, with 16 bases between. Germline-derived CDR1 and CDR2 are MNHEY and SMNVEV (reference sequence). The CDR3 is 14 residues long.

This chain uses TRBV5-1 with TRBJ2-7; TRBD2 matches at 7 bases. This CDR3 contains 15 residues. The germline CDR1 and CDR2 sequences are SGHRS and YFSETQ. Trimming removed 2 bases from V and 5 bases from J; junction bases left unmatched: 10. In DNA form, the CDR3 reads TGCGCCAGCAGCTTTCTGTTGGGCGGGAGTGACGAGCAGTACTTC. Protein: CASSFLLGGSDEQYF.

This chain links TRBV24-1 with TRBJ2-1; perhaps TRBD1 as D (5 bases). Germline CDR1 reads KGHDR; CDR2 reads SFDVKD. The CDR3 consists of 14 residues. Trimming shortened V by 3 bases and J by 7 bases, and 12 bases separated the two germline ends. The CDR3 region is CATSDTAGPNEQFF. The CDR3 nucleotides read TGTGCCACCAGTGATACGGCAGGGCCTAATGAGCAGTTCTTC.

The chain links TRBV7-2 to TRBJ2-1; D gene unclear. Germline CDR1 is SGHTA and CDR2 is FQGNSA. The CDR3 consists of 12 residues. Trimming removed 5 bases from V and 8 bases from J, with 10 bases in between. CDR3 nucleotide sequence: TGTGCCAGCAGCCCTTATAATTATGAGCAGTTCTTC. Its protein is CASSPYNYEQFF.